Below, 18 T cell receptor beta chains from the same sample are listed, as sequenced in a study of T cell repertoires in cytomegalovirus infection. Their cognate antigens are unknown. Each CDR3 protein gets one entry after TCRdb re-called the reads with MiXCR. The table has a few hundred thousand distinct CDR3 sequences, about 39% seen once. This sample comprised cultured PBMCs, obtained from culture after CMV antigen stimulation. The source is a human donor in good health (CMV status not recorded). Some clones in this sample may be carry-over from other donors' samples.

In this sample, this clonotype turned up once. The chain has TRBV3-1 and TRBJ2-7, with D uncertain. Germline V gene sequence: CDR1 LGHDT, CDR2 YNNKEL (reference sequence). The CDR3 has 14 amino acids. V shed 4 bases and J shed 2 bases, with 12 bases lying between them. CDR3 bases: TGTGCCAGCAGCCGAACAGTTGGCGCCTACGAGCAGTACTTC. Its protein is CASSRTVGAYEQYF.

This clonotype was seen a few times. The chain joins TRBV7-6 to TRBJ2-7; 11 bases align to TRBD2. Germline loops: CDR1 SGHVS, CDR2 FNYEAQ. J was trimmed by 6 bases and V by 2 bases; bases with no gene match: 3. The CDR3 has 14 amino acids. CDR3 in DNA: TGTGCCAGCAGCTTACTAGCGGGAGGCCCCGAGCAGTACTTC. Translating it yields CASSLLAGGPEQYF.

This chain connects TRBV3-1 to TRBJ2-7; maybe TRBD1 (6 bases). Per the germline V gene, CDR1 is LGHDT and CDR2 is YNNKEL (reference sequence). Trimming left V 4 bases short and J 5 bases short, with 9 bases between. The CDR3 runs to 12 residues. The CDR3 DNA sequence: TGTGCCAGCAGCCGGACAGACAACGAGCAGTACTTC. It encodes CASSRTDNEQYF.

In nucleotides, the CDR3 is TGTGCCAGCGCGATCCAAGGTGCAGTGACACGCGGAGTGCTCCCCCAGCATTTT. This codes for CASAIQGAVTRGVLPQHF. V and J are TRBV27 and TRBJ1-5; D not resolved. Per germline, CDR1 MNHEY and CDR2 SMNVEV (reference sequence). There are 18 residues in the CDR3. V shed 8 bases and J shed 10 bases, with 33 bases lying between them.

This clonotype was observed a handful of times. This sequence joins TRBV6-1 and TRBJ2-7; no reliable D call. CDR1 and CDR2 from the germline V gene are MNHNS and SASEGT. This CDR3 has 16 residues. V was shortened by 0 bases and J by 6 bases, with 18 bases between the two germline ends. As DNA, the CDR3 is TGTGCCAGCAGTGAAGCGCTTTATAGAGGCTCGGGCGAGCAGTACTTC. This codes for CASSEALYRGSGEQYF.

J is TRBJ2-7 and V is TRBV12-5; 10 bases are shared with TRBD2. CDR1 is LGHNT, CDR2 FRNRAP, per germline. V lost 3 bases to trimming and J lost 8 bases; unmatched junction nucleotides: 10. This CDR3 is 15 amino acids long. The CDR3 region has the DNA TGTGCTAGTGGTTTAAATGGGCTAGCGGGAGTCAAGCAGTACTTC. Translating gives CASGLNGLAGVKQYF.

The chain links TRBV20-1 to TRBJ2-5; 7 bases fit TRBD1. With 4 bases clipped from V and 4 bases from J, the junction kept 6 bases outside the gene matches. This CDR3 has 13 residues. CDR1 is DFQATT, CDR2 SNEGSKA, per germline (reference sequence). The CDR3 coding sequence is TGCAGTGCTACCCGACAGGGCCGAGAGACCCAGTACTTC. As protein: CSATRQGRETQYF.

This clonotype was detected only a few times. The J gene is TRBJ2-5, the V gene TRBV6-6; no reliable D call. Deletions cut 6 bases from V and 1 base from J, with 12 bases between. The germline gives CDR1 MNHNY, CDR2 SVGAGI (reference sequence). The CDR3 consists of 14 residues. The CDR3 DNA sequence: TGTGCCAGCAGCTTAACCTCAACCCAAGAGACCCAGTACTTC. Translating it yields CASSLTSTQETQYF.

Only a few counts were recorded for this clonotype. This chain connects TRBV11-2 to TRBJ1-1; D may be TRBD1 (5 bases). CDR3 length equals 13 residues. From germline, CDR1 is SGHAT and CDR2 FQNNGV. The V gene lost 2 bases and the J gene lost 4 bases, with 8 bases spanning the gap. CDR3 coding DNA: TGTGCCAGCAGCTTACAGGGAACCACTGAAGCTTTCTTT. Residues: CASSLQGTTEAFF.

This clonotype came up many times. The chain joins TRBV18 to TRBJ2-3; D is unclear. The CDR3 contains 13 residues. Germline assignment: CDR1 KGHSH and CDR2 LQKENI. V lost 8 bases and J lost 2, with 11 bases in between. The CDR3 region has the DNA TGTGCCAGCAGCCCCCCCTCCACAGATACGCAGTATTTT. Its translation: CASSPPSTDTQYF. Combining the CDR3 with reference TRBV18 and TRBJ2-3 gives the whole variable domain NAGVMQNPRHLVRRRGQEARLRCSPMKGHSHVYWYRQLPEEGLKFMVYLQKENIIDESGMPKERFSAEFPKEGPSILRIQQVVRGDSAAYFCASSPPSTDTQYFGPGTRLTVL.

In its sample, this clonotype was seen a few times. The chain is built from TRBV20-1 and TRBJ2-1; D is tentatively TRBD1 or TRBD2 (5 bases each). The germline V and J ends were trimmed by 4 bases and 8 bases, with 9 bases remaining between them. The germline V gene encodes CDR1 DFQATT and CDR2 SNEGSKA (reference sequence). CDR3 size: 11 residues. Here the CDR3 reads CSAMGVHEQFF. In nucleotides, the CDR3 is TGCAGTGCTATGGGGGTACATGAGCAGTTCTTC.

This clonotype was seen just once. The V and J genes are TRBV5-1 and TRBJ2-3; possible D gene TRBD2, 5 bases. The V gene's germline CDR1 is SGHRS and CDR2 YFSETQ. V lost 3 bases to trimming and J lost 9 bases, with 14 bases between them. This CDR3 is built from 13 residues. The CDR3: CASSYDRRRTQYF. CDR3 DNA sequence: TGCGCCAGCAGCTACGATAGGAGGAGGACGCAGTATTTT.

The chain carries TRBV20-1 and TRBJ2-1; possible D gene TRBD1, 6 bases. This CDR3 region has 13 residues. Germline V gives CDR1 DFQATT, CDR2 SNEGSKA (reference sequence). The V and J ends lost 5 bases and 7 bases respectively, with 15 bases between them. The CDR3 region has the DNA TGCAGTGCTCCGGTCACAGGGTCGAATGAGCAGTTCTTC. This translates into CSAPVTGSNEQFF.

This clonotype came up a few times. The chain carries TRBV19 and TRBJ2-1; 10 bases align to TRBD1. This CDR3 is 16 amino acids long. Germline assignment: CDR1 LNHDA and CDR2 SQIVND (reference sequence). Unmatched junction bases numbered 14, after V lost 7 bases and J lost 8 bases. The CDR3 region is CASTPRRTGGGDEQFF. The CDR3 nucleotides read TGTGCCAGTACCCCCCGGCGGACAGGGGGAGGTGATGAGCAGTTCTTC. The whole variable domain, filled in from reference TRBV19 and TRBJ2-1, reads DGGITQSPKYLFRKEGQNVTLSCEQNLNHDAMYWYRQDPGQGLRLIYYSQIVNDFQKGDIAEGYSVSREKKESFPLTVTSAQKNPTAFYLCASTPRRTGGGDEQFFGPGTRLTVL.

This sequence joins TRBV5-1 and TRBJ2-2; D remains ambiguous. The V and J ends lost 0 bases and 6 bases respectively, with 6 bases between them. The CDR3 is 13 residues long. From germline, CDR1 is SGHRS and CDR2 YFSETQ. In nucleotides, the CDR3 is TGCGCCAGCAGCTTGGACCCATCCGGGGAGCTGTTTTTT. Its translation is CASSLDPSGELFF.

This clonotype has only a few counts. The gene calls are TRBV7-8 and TRBJ1-5, with unresolved D. CDR1 and CDR2 from the germline V gene are SGHVS and FQNEAQ. This CDR3 spans 18 amino acids. V lost 5 bases to trimming and J lost 1 base, with 21 bases between them. The CDR3 DNA follows: TGTGCCAGCAGCCCCCTGAAGGTCGACATGTGGAGCAATCAGCCCCAGCATTTT. This codes for CASSPLKVDMWSNQPQHF.

The chain combines TRBV4-1 with TRBJ2-7; D ambiguous. With 1 base removed from V and 2 bases from J, the gap between germline ends came to 12 bases. This CDR3 has 15 amino acids. The V gene's germline CDR1 is MGHRA and CDR2 YSYEKL. The CDR3: CASSQGGSPTYEQYF. CDR3 nucleotide sequence: TGCGCCAGCAGCCAAGGGGGTAGCCCGACCTACGAGCAGTACTTC.

This chain joins TRBV7-2 and TRBJ2-1; D is unclear. The CDR3 is 14 amino acids. The V gene lost 5 bases and the J gene lost 12 bases, with 20 bases spanning the gap. From germline, CDR1 is SGHTA and CDR2 FQGNSA. The CDR3 sequence is CASSVKSGPYGQFF. CDR3 sequence (DNA): TGTGCCAGCAGCGTCAAGTCGGGCCCCTATGGGCAGTTCTTC.